This TCR beta chain derives from a study of CD4+ T cells in melanoma (dated by TCRdb to 2021 to 2024). Study-level background: The study investigated neoantigen-specific CD4+ T cells in human melanoma. On the study overall, not on this receptor specifically: Neoantigen-specific CD4+ T cells were reported to be correlated with the function of CD8+ T cells, macrophages and B cells. Neoantigen-specific CD4+ T cells in melanoma were reported to show diverse differentiation states.

Remarks on this clone: Its specific antigen is unknown. No base-level quality is on record; no much larger clone is a single base apart. Additional DNA sequences in this sample encode the identical CDR3.

Library generation was performed with the immunoSEQ multiplex PCR assay. TCRdb's version of the immuneACCESS table is confined to in-frame rearrangements and falls short of the full clone set. An unresolved V gene accounts for under half of the shortfall where checked; the remainder is of unknown origin. The sample data list fewer than 20,000 clones, and around 77% of these were observed just once. About 12% of the sample rests with the top ten. According to the germline V gene, CDR1 reads MNHNS and CDR2 reads SASEGT. V sheds 3 bases and J sheds 4 bases, leaving 12 bases between their ends. Taken from cysteine to phenylalanine, the CDR3 has 14 residues. The read is trimmed to its CDR3 DNA, 42 bases read in frame from base 1. Donors were patients with melanoma.

Sequencing was carried out using cells from a culture (not recorded whether cultured in vitro). The chain is made from TRBV6-1 and TRBJ1-2, and possibly TRBD1, on 5 matching bases. The TCR originated in a human donor with melanoma. The CDR3 protein is CASSEGTGLYGYTF. The bases are TGTGCCAGCAGTGAGGGGACGGGACTCTATGGCTACACCTTC.